Each of the 15 T cell receptor beta chains below was sequenced from the same sample in a study of blood T cell repertoires in COVID-19. The data were produced by immunoSEQ multiplex PCR, yet TCRdb's version contains in-frame clones alone and is incomplete. The table shows roughly 250,000 clones, with roughly 80% occurring only once. Sequencing was carried out using peripheral blood. These receptors came from a woman older than 75 with acute or convalescent COVID-19.

This clone was seen a handful of times. V gene TRBV4-2 combines with J gene TRBJ1-5; 9 bases match TRBD1. The CDR3 runs to 18 residues. Germline CDR1 is LGHNA and CDR2 is YNFKEQ. V shed 0 bases and J 2 bases; nucleotides not matched to a gene: 8. The CDR3 DNA sequence: TGTGCCAGCAGCCAAGAAGGACAGGGGTTTTTGGGCAATCAGCCCCAGCATTTT. Encoded protein: CASSQEGQGFLGNQPQHF.

V usage is TRBV18 and J usage is TRBJ1-2; no clear D gene. The V end lost 2 bases, the J end lost 8 bases, and 21 bases lay between the germline ends. CDR3 length: 16 amino acids. Germline CDR1 reads KGHSH; CDR2 reads LQKENI. The chain's CDR3 is CASSPVSKGPPGGYTF. The DNA for the CDR3 is TGTGCCAGCTCACCAGTCAGTAAGGGCCCTCCGGGAGGCTACACCTTC. Complete variable domain (other parts from reference TRBV18 and TRBJ1-2): NAGVMQNPRHLVRRRGQEARLRCSPMKGHSHVYWYRQLPEEGLKFMVYLQKENIIDESGMPKERFSAEFPKEGPSILRIQQVVRGDSAAYFCASSPVSKGPPGGYTFGSGTRLTVV.

The chain has TRBV2 and TRBJ2-7; D may be TRBD1 (5 bases). The germline V gene has CDR1 SNHLY and CDR2 FYNNEI. V lost 4 bases to trimming and J lost 3 bases, with 13 bases between them. This CDR3 has 14 residues. The CDR3 region is CASSVQGVLYEQYF. The DNA for the CDR3 is TGTGCCAGCAGTGTGCAGGGTGTGCTCTACGAGCAGTACTTC.

The V call is TRBV6-2 or TRBV6-3, the J call TRBJ1-6; D is uncertain. The CDR3 runs to 13 residues. V lost 0 bases to trimming and J lost 9 bases, with 6 bases between them. Germline V gene data show CDR1 as MNHEY and CDR2 as SVGEGT. The DNA for the CDR3 is TGTGCCAGCAGTTACTCGGGGAGTTCACCCCTCCACTTT. It encodes CASSYSGSSPLHF.

As for this clone: Mismatch with germline at one junction end may stem from a read error. V gene TRBV7-2 combines with J gene TRBJ1-6; 8 nucleotides match TRBD1. There are 14 residues in the CDR3. CDR1 is SGHTA, CDR2 FQGNSA, per germline. As DNA, the CDR3 is TGTGCCAGCAGCTTAGGACAGGGGAAATCACCCCCCCACTTT. This sequence encodes CASSLGQGKSPPHF.

This clone came up once. CDR3 in DNA: TGTGCCAGCAGTTTCTTGACGAGCGGGGGGTTCTTC. Translating gives CASSFLTSGGFF. The rearrangement links TRBV28 to TRBJ2-1; 8 bases match TRBD2. The CDR3 runs 12 residues. Per germline, CDR1 MDHEN and CDR2 SYDVKM. V trimming: 3 bases; J trimming: 15 bases; junction bases outside the gene matches: 7. Full variable domain (missing parts from reference TRBV28 and TRBJ2-1): DVKVTQSSRYLVKRTGEKVFLECVQDMDHENMFWYRQDPGLGLRLIYFSYDVKMKEKGDIPEGYSVSREKKERFSLILESASTNQTSMYLCASSFLTSGGFFGPGTRLTVL.

The rearrangement uses TRBV6-2 or TRBV6-3 and TRBJ2-7, with D maybe TRBD1 (7 bases). Per germline, CDR1 MNHEY and CDR2 SVGEGT. The V end lost 6 bases, the J end lost 2 bases, and 20 bases lay between the germline ends. The CDR3 covers 16 residues. The CDR3 loop is CASSPRRGLTPYEQYF. CDR3 nucleotides: TGTGCCAGCAGCCCTCGGAGGGGGCTTACCCCCTACGAGCAGTACTTC.

The rearrangement joins TRBV3-1 (or the pseudogene TRBV3-2) to TRBJ1-3; D remains ambiguous. V lost 3 bases to trimming and J lost 0 bases, with 9 bases between them. CDR1 is LGHDT and CDR2 is YNNKEL in the germline V gene (reference sequence). The CDR3 is made up of 15 amino acids. The CDR3 sequence is CASSQPGISGNTIYF. The DNA for the CDR3 is TGTGCCAGCAGCCAGCCGGGGATCTCTGGAAACACCATATATTTT.

This chain links TRBV7-9 with TRBJ1-4; D may be TRBD1 (6 bases). V dropped 1 base and J dropped 6 bases, with 15 bases sitting between them. CDR1 and CDR2 (germline): SEHNR, FQNEAQ (reference sequence). CDR3 length: 16 residues. The CDR3 DNA reads TGTGCCAGCAGCTTAGACTGGGTGTCAGGGGATGAAAAACTGTTTTTT. Its translation: CASSLDWVSGDEKLFF.

The chain uses TRBV3-1 (or the pseudogene TRBV3-2) and TRBJ2-7; 10 bases map to TRBD1. V shed 4 bases, J shed 3 bases, and the junction held 3 bases outside the gene matches. CDR3 length equals 14 residues. Germline V gene lookup returns CDR1 LGHDT and CDR2 YNNKEL (reference sequence). Here the CDR3 DNA reads TGTGCCAGCAGCCTGGGACAGGGGAGCTACGAGCAGTACTTC. This translates into CASSLGQGSYEQYF.

The V call is TRBV5-4, the J call TRBJ1-2; weak D call: TRBD1 (6 bases). Trimming shortened V by 2 bases and J by 8 bases, and 16 bases separated the two germline ends. Germline V gene sequence: CDR1 SGHNT, CDR2 YYREEE (reference sequence). CDR3 length equals 14 residues. CDR3 sequence reads: CASSFLRGSVGYTF. The CDR3 nucleotides are TGTGCCAGCAGCTTCTTGAGGGGGTCGGTGGGCTACACCTTC. Full variable domain (missing parts from reference TRBV5-4 and TRBJ1-2): ETGVTQSPTHLIKTRGQQVTLRCSSQSGHNTVSWYQQALGQGPQFIFQYYREEENGRGNFPPRFSGLQFPNYSSELNVNALELDDSALYLCASSFLRGSVGYTFGSGTRLTVV.

This chain connects TRBV30 to TRBJ1-3, with 7 bases lining up with TRBD1. This CDR3 has 14 amino acids. The J segment lost 2 bases and the V segment lost 6 bases, leaving 7 bases of the junction unmatched. The germline V gene encodes CDR1 GTSNPN and CDR2 SVGIG (reference sequence). CDR3 loop: CACEGARTGNTIYF. CDR3 nucleotides: TGTGCCTGTGAGGGGGCGCGTACTGGAAACACCATATATTTT.

The CDR3: CASSGTPGTGKEKLFF. CDR3 in DNA: TGTGCCAGCAGTGGAACCCCCGGGACAGGGAAAGAAAAACTGTTTTTT. This sequence joins TRBV28 and TRBJ1-4; 9 nucleotides align to TRBD1. Germline CDR1 MDHEN, CDR2 SYDVKM. After removal of 5 bases from V and 8 bases from J, the junction contained 12 bases not matched to a gene. The CDR3 runs to 16 residues. Drawing the rest from reference TRBV28 and TRBJ1-4, the complete variable domain is DVKVTQSSRYLVKRTGEKVFLECVQDMDHENMFWYRQDPGLGLRLIYFSYDVKMKEKGDIPEGYSVSREKKERFSLILESASTNQTSMYLCASSGTPGTGKEKLFFGSGTQLSVL.

The V call is TRBV11-2, the J call TRBJ2-7, with 10 bases matching TRBD1. Germline V CDR1 and CDR2: SGHAT, FQNNGV. J lost 4 bases, V lost 6 bases, and 6 bases had no gene match. The CDR3 contains 14 residues. CDR3 sequence: CASSSSGQGYEQYF. The CDR3 bases are TGTGCCAGCAGTAGCTCGGGACAGGGGTACGAGCAGTACTTC.

This clone was counted a single time. The gene calls are TRBV4-2 and TRBJ2-5, with TRBD2 matching 10 bases. CDR1 is LGHNA, CDR2 YNFKEQ, per germline. J lost 4 bases, V lost 0 bases, and 8 bases had no gene match. The CDR3 spans 17 residues. The CDR3 nucleotides are TGTGCCAGCAGCCAAGATCAGCAAGCGGGGGGGCGAGAGACCCAGTACTTC. It translates to CASSQDQQAGGRETQYF.